The TCR beta chain described here comes from a study of blood T cell repertoires in COVID-19. As processed by the authors: Counts of nucleated cells, estimated from reference gene primer amplification, were obtained. Assay: immunoSEQ multiplex PCR; the TCRdb copy retains only in-frame clones and omits some. The DNA gave D and trimming, while V, J and clone size come from that table. Of over 15,000 clones in the sample, 65% to 90% were seen once. This clone was seen just once. The CDR3 extends over 15 amino acids. V dropped 0 bases and J dropped 6 bases, with 12 bases sitting between them. CDR1 and CDR2 from the germline V gene are MNHEY and SVGEGT.

The sample consisted of peripheral blood. The chain uses TRBV6-2 or TRBV6-3 and TRBJ2-1; TRBD2 is a possible D gene (5 bases). The source of this sequence is a human donor with active COVID-19. The donor label of this sample is uncertain. In DNA, the CDR3 is TGTGCCAGCAGTTACTCGATACCTAGCTTCAATGAGCAGTTCTTC. Encoded protein: CASSYSIPSFNEQFF.